This TCR gamma chain was captured in a study of γδ T cells in repeated Plasmodium falciparum infection. Across the study: Timepoints: baseline, immediately before selected infections, and 21 days after every infection.

Vgamma9/Vdelta2+ and Vdelta2-negative gammadelta T cells were flow-sorted from PBMC for bulk sequencing. TCRdb re-called the multiplex PCR reads using CATT. Of 30,000 or so gamma-chain clones detected, over 1.1% appear once; the ten largest clones hold 15% to 20%. Germline V lookup: CDR1 GITISATS, CDR2 ISYDGTV (reference sequence). This CDR3 contains 13 residues. The table lists this clone with a few counts. The protein given by TCRdb reflects a much larger clone and differs at residue 10 from this DNA's translation, likely from a read error; the protein shown is the DNA's translation. This TCR was sampled from a pool of human donors (malaria-infected and uninfected, not separated). Material: gamma-delta T cells from blood. The rearrangement uses TRGV9 and TRGJP2. TCRdb does not report a J gene; here it was assigned by matching the DNA to germline references. The CDR3: CALWDGSDWTKTF. CDR3 DNA sequence: TGTGCCTTGTGGGACGGTAGTGATTGGACCAAGACGTTT.